Below, 2 T cell receptor beta chains from the same sample are listed, as sequenced in a study of blood T cell repertoires in COVID-19. Sequencing was performed with immunoSEQ multiplex PCR; in TCRdb, only in-frame clones are kept and a portion is missing. The sample yields about 180,000 clones, 70% to 90% seen once. Material: peripheral blood. Every receptor here comes from a man between 18 and 29 years old who had recovered from COVID-19.

The rearrangement joins TRBV11-3 to TRBJ2-1; 9 positions match TRBD1. This CDR3 has 15 residues. Germline V gene sequence: CDR1 SGHNT, CDR2 YENEEA. The ends lost 2 bases at V and 5 bases at J; junction bases unmatched: 4. Here the CDR3 DNA reads TGTGCCAGCAGCTTAACAGGGGGCTCTCACAATGAGCAGTTCTTC. Protein: CASSLTGGSHNEQFF.

For the CDR3, the DNA is TGTGCCAGCAGCTTCCACAGGGGCCCGGGGTATTTT. This codes for CASSFHRGPGYF. The gene calls are TRBV7-2 and TRBJ2-3; 7 bases match TRBD1. V lost 3 bases and J lost 14; bases outside the gene matches: 8. Germline CDR1 and CDR2: SGHTA and FQGNSA. This CDR3 comprises 12 residues.